Listed here are 5 T cell receptor beta chains from one sample, sequenced in a study of spatial heterogeneity in lung cancer. TCRdb fed the 5' RACE reads into MiXCR, producing one record per CDR3 protein. In the table there are around 9,700 distinct CDR3 sequences, roughly 6.3% of which are singletons. Indicated time point: sample taken at primary tumor resection. Unsorted whole RNA samples from tumor, nontumor lung or frozen PBMC were sequenced. Specimen: PBMCs, collected at surgery. The receptors derive from a male donor with early-stage non-small cell lung cancer.

This clonotype was seen more than once but under ten times. Because this beta chain is a stray read in a library intended to capture alpha chains, its abundance should not be given much weight. V is TRBV5-1 and J is TRBJ2-3; D remains unclear. This CDR3 is 12 amino acids long. CDR1 and CDR2 from the germline V gene are SGHRS and YFSETQ. The V end lost 3 bases, the J end lost 5 bases, and 7 bases lay between the germline ends. The CDR3 here is CASSYSGDTQYF. The CDR3 DNA reads as TGCGCCAGCAGCTATTCGGGAGATACGCAGTATTTT.

This clonotype was counted ten times or more. At one boundary the junction diverges from the germline segment, which might be a read error. As an off-target read in a library built for alpha chains, this beta chain has a frequency of little significance. The rearrangement uses TRBV20-1 and TRBJ1-5, with 7 nucleotides matching TRBD1. The CDR3 is 15 residues long. The germline V gene encodes CDR1 DFQATT and CDR2 SNEGSKA (reference sequence). CDR3 nucleotides: TGCAGTGCTAGGGAAGAACAGGGGAGCAAACAGCCCCAGCATTTT. Protein sequence: CSAREEQGSKQPQHF.

Concerning this clonotype itself: Being off target in a library aimed at alpha chains, this beta chain has a size of little meaning. V is TRBV18 and J is TRBJ2-1; 10 bases map to TRBD2. Germline lookup yields CDR1 KGHSH and CDR2 LQKENI. Trimming removed 0 bases from V and 6 bases from J; junction bases left unmatched: 5. This CDR3 is 16 amino acids long. Written as DNA, the CDR3 is TGTGCCAGCTCACCACCGGGAAGCGGGAGGGTCAATGAGCAGTTCTTC. It yields the protein CASSPPGSGRVNEQFF.

This clonotype was recorded a few times. This may come from a read error, since a much larger clone is one base off. The library was designed around alpha chains, so this beta chain is a stray read whose abundance carries little weight. This rearrangement joins TRBV5-6 to TRBJ1-6, with TRBD1 matching 8 bases. The CDR3 runs to 13 residues. Germline V lookup: CDR1 SGHDT, CDR2 YYEEEE. CDR3 loop: CAGSEDRGPPLHF. CDR3 DNA: TGTGCCGGCAGCGAAGACAGGGGTCCACCCCTCCACTTT.

This clonotype was observed at least ten times. This beta chain is an off-target read within a library intended for alpha chains, so its frequency means little. This chain connects TRBV6-5 to TRBJ2-2; D uncertain. This CDR3 spans 12 amino acids. Germline CDR1 and CDR2: MNHEY and SVGAGI. V gave up 7 bases and J gave up 1 base, with 4 bases separating them. CDR3 in DNA: TGTGCCAGCAAGGAGAACACCGGGGAGCTGTTTTTT. It is translated as CASKENTGELFF.